Included here is one TCR beta chain sequence, with context. The entry originates in a study of T cell changes during pregnancy in multiple sclerosis. TCRdb's copy holds only in-frame clones and misses some; the assay was immunoSEQ multiplex PCR. The table shows 30,000 or so clones, with under 90% occurring only once. Germline V gives CDR1 SGHAT, CDR2 FQNNGV. The CDR3 is 13 residues long. Trimming pared 5 bases from V and 6 bases from J, leaving 13 bases between. The source of this sequence is a female donor with multiple sclerosis, enrolled in a pregnancy study. This chain links TRBV11-2 with TRBJ1-1, with D tentatively TRBD1 (6 bases). Sequencing was performed on CD8+ T cells from peripheral blood mononuclear cells, taken after pregnancy. CDR3 protein: CASSTQGQPEAFF. CDR3 DNA sequence: TGTGCCAGCAGCACCCAGGGGCAGCCTGAAGCTTTCTTT.